Each of the 19 T cell receptor beta chains below was sequenced from the same sample in a study of neurological immune-mediated disorders. TCRdb ran MiXCR on the 5' RACE reads and lists one entry per CDR3 protein. The table has about 30,000 distinct CDR3 sequences, less than 6% seen once. Sample: CD4+ T cells from blood. Receptor source: a woman between 50 and 59 years old in good health.

This clonotype was counted many times. The chain links TRBV5-4 to TRBJ2-7; 8 positions match TRBD1. The CDR3 has 14 residues. V shed 5 bases, J shed 2 bases, and the junction held 6 bases outside the gene matches. Germline V gene lookup returns CDR1 SGHNT and CDR2 YYREEE (reference sequence). The DNA for the CDR3 is TGTGCCAGCAGTCCTCGACAGGGGACCTACGAGCAGTACTTC. Protein sequence: CASSPRQGTYEQYF.

This clonotype was recorded only once. The chain recombines TRBV2 with TRBJ2-7; 11 nucleotides match TRBD1. Germline CDR1 SNHLY, CDR2 FYNNEI. Trimming removed 7 bases from V and 6 bases from J; junction bases left unmatched: 8. CDR3 length equals 14 residues. For the CDR3, the DNA is TGTGCCAGCATGCGGACAGGGGGCACGGGCGAGCAGTACTTC. Translating it yields CASMRTGGTGEQYF.

This clonotype showed up many times. This rearrangement joins TRBV6-1 to TRBJ2-3, with a weak D call TRBD2 (8 bases). The germline gives CDR1 MNHNS, CDR2 SASEGT. The CDR3 length is 18 residues. Trimming cost V 4 bases and J 2 bases, with 22 bases left between them. The CDR3 DNA reads as TGTGCCAGCAGTGCGCGAGGGGGCGGGGGGCCGACCACAGATACGCAGTATTTT. It specifies CASSARGGGGPTTDTQYF.

This clonotype was detected ten times or more. The chain combines TRBV20-1 with TRBJ2-3; D call uncertain. V lost 0 bases, J lost 1 base, and 8 bases lay in between. This CDR3 is built from 14 residues. CDR1 is DFQATT, CDR2 SNEGSKA, per germline (reference sequence). The CDR3 region has the DNA TGCAGTGCTAGAGAGTGGGCAGGCACAGATACGCAGTATTTT. Encoded protein: CSAREWAGTDTQYF.

This clonotype was recorded at least ten times. The chain joins TRBV7-2 to TRBJ2-2; 10 bases map to TRBD1. The CDR3 covers 15 residues. Germline-derived CDR1 and CDR2 are SGHTA and FQGNSA. Germline trimming cut 3 bases from V and 6 bases from J; bases unmatched to any gene: 4. The CDR3 DNA sequence: TGTGCCAGCAGCTTCAGACAGGGGGCGGCCGGGGAGCTGTTTTTT. Amino acids: CASSFRQGAAGELFF.

This clonotype was seen repeatedly, ten times or more. This chain uses TRBV9 with TRBJ2-5, with 9 bases lining up with TRBD1. V trimming: 3 bases; J trimming: 1 base; junction bases outside the gene matches: 4. The germline CDR1 and CDR2 sequences are SGDLS and YYNGEE. The CDR3 has 15 amino acids. In DNA, the CDR3 is TGTGCCAGCAGCGCCGCGACAGGGGGCCAAGAGACCCAGTACTTC. Translating it yields CASSAATGGQETQYF.

This clonotype showed up many times. The rearrangement links TRBV4-1 to TRBJ2-1, with D uncertain. CDR1 MGHRA and CDR2 YSYEKL come from the germline V gene. Trimming cost V 5 bases and J 4 bases, with 6 bases left between them. CDR3 length: 12 residues. The CDR3 nucleotides are TGCGCCAGCAGCAGACCGTACAATGAGCAGTTCTTC. Protein product: CASSRPYNEQFF.

By share, this clonotype ranks as medium-sized. The rearrangement joins TRBV4-1 to TRBJ1-5; 9 bases are shared with TRBD1. The CDR3 covers 19 residues. V dropped 5 bases and J dropped 6; count of bases not matched to a gene: 20. In germline, CDR1 is MGHRA, CDR2 YSYEKL. CDR3 coding DNA: TGCGCCAGCAGCGGGATACAGGGGGCGCTGGGAAGAACCAGTCAGCCCCAGCATTTT. Amino acids: CASSGIQGALGRTSQPQHF.

This clonotype was found many times. The chain links TRBV20-1 to TRBJ2-1; D could derive from TRBD1 or TRBD2 (5 bases each). CDR3 size: 14 residues. The V gene lost 5 bases and the J gene lost 4 bases, with 15 bases spanning the gap. In germline, CDR1 is DFQATT, CDR2 SNEGSKA (reference sequence). The CDR3 nucleotides read TGCAGTGCTTCTGACAGAGAGGGGTACAATGAGCAGTTCTTC. Translation gives CSASDREGYNEQFF.

This clonotype was observed a handful of times. The J gene is TRBJ2-7, the V gene TRBV7-9, with D maybe TRBD2 (7 bases). This CDR3 is built from 14 residues. The ends were cut back, 5 bases at V and 3 bases at J, with 14 bases in the middle. CDR1 SEHNR and CDR2 FQNEAQ come from the germline V gene (reference sequence). The CDR3: CASSPGGPDYEQYF. In nucleotides, the CDR3 is TGTGCCAGCAGCCCCGGGGGGCCCGACTACGAGCAGTACTTC.

This clonotype was counted ten times or more. The rearrangement joins TRBV20-1 to TRBJ2-3; the D gene could be TRBD1 or TRBD2 (5 bases each). V lost 6 bases, J lost 2 bases, and 21 bases lay in between. The CDR3 is 16 amino acids. Per the germline V gene, CDR1 is DFQATT and CDR2 is SNEGSKA (reference sequence). CDR3 sequence (DNA): TGCAGTGCAAGTTACTCGGGACCCGGAAACACAGATACGCAGTATTTT. It codes for CSASYSGPGNTDTQYF.

This clonotype was seen ten or more times. The chain is built from TRBV5-1 and TRBJ1-2, with no clear D. This CDR3 is 16 amino acids long. CDR1 and CDR2 (germline): SGHRS, YFSETQ. V lost 4 bases, J lost 0 bases, and 16 bases lay in between. Here the CDR3 DNA reads TGCGCCAGCAGCCCGAGTGTTAGGGAGACTAACTATGGCTACACCTTC. Translated, it gives CASSPSVRETNYGYTF. Drawing the rest from reference TRBV5-1 and TRBJ1-2, the complete variable domain is KAGVTQTPRYLIKTRGQQVTLSCSPISGHRSVSWYQQTPGQGLQFLFEYFSETQRNKGNFPGRFSGRQFSNSRSEMNVSTLELGDSALYLCASSPSVRETNYGYTFGSGTRLTVV.

This clonotype has at least ten counts. The chain recombines TRBV4-1 with TRBJ1-2; TRBD1 matches at 9 bases. The CDR3 contains 15 residues. V was pared by 1 base and J by 4 bases, with 4 bases of the junction left unmatched. CDR1 is MGHRA, CDR2 YSYEKL, per germline. CDR3 sequence reads: CASSQVGTGIYGYTF. The CDR3 DNA sequence: TGCGCCAGCAGCCAAGTTGGGACAGGGATCTATGGCTACACCTTC.

This clonotype was detected only a few times. The V call is TRBV30, the J call TRBJ2-5, with 7 bases lining up with TRBD2. The V segment lost 0 bases and the J segment 3 bases; nucleotides outside the gene matches: 1. CDR3 length: 13 residues. CDR1 GTSNPN and CDR2 SVGIG come from the germline V gene (reference sequence). The CDR3 sequence is CAWSVGGKETQYF. The CDR3 coding sequence is TGTGCCTGGAGTGTGGGGGGGAAAGAGACCCAGTACTTC.

This clonotype was picked up many times. V and J are TRBV7-2 and TRBJ1-2; D not resolved. CDR3 length equals 13 residues. From germline, CDR1 is SGHTA and CDR2 FQGNSA. Between the trimmed V and J ends, which lost 1 base and 8 bases, there was a span of 11 bases. The CDR3 region has the DNA TGTGCCAGCAGCTTAGAGGTCACCCGGGGCTACACCTTC. This encodes CASSLEVTRGYTF.

This clonotype was seen ten or more times. The rearrangement uses TRBV21-1 and TRBJ2-2; the D call TRBD1 from the table was never checked on the DNA. TRBV21-1 is an annotated pseudogene. The CDR3 sequence is 18 residues long. In nucleotides, the CDR3 is TGTGCCAGCAGCAAAGCGGTTTATGGGGGATTACAGACCGGGGAGCTGTTTTTT. Its protein is CASSKAVYGGLQTGELFF.

In this sample, this clonotype turned up a few times. This chain connects TRBV6-1 to TRBJ2-7; TRBD1 might be the D (7 bases). Germline V gene data show CDR1 as MNHNS and CDR2 as SASEGT. Trimming removed 10 bases at V and 6 bases at J, with 22 bases between. This CDR3 is 14 amino acids long. This CDR3 is CATHTGGGVGEQYF. CDR3 in DNA: TGTGCCACCCACACCGGAGGGGGCGTGGGCGAGCAGTACTTC.

At least ten counts were recorded for this clonotype. The CDR3 nucleotides are TGCGCCAGCAGCTTGGGCTCAATCTCTGGAAACACCATATATTTT. Residues: CASSLGSISGNTIYF. V and J are TRBV5-1 and TRBJ1-3; D not certain. Germline-derived CDR1 and CDR2 are SGHRS and YFSETQ. The CDR3 spans 15 residues. V lost 0 bases and J lost 0, with 7 bases in between.

The table lists this clonotype with many counts. The chain employs TRBV5-6 and TRBJ2-7, with 13 bases matching TRBD2. Germline V gives CDR1 SGHDT, CDR2 YYEEEE. Trimming at V came to 6 bases and at J to 6 bases, leaving 9 bases not matched to a gene. The CDR3 extends over 15 amino acids. CDR3 DNA: TGTGCCAGCACTCTCCTCGGACTAGCGGGAGCCGAGCAGTACTTC. Translated: CASTLLGLAGAEQYF. Full variable domain (outside the CDR3, taken from reference TRBV5-6 and TRBJ2-7): DAGVTQSPTHLIKTRGQQVTLRCSPKSGHDTVSWYQQALGQGPQFIFQYYEEEERQRGNFPDRFSGHQFPNYSSELNVNALLLGDSALYLCASTLLGLAGAEQYFGPGTRLTVT.